This T cell receptor (beta chain) is from a study of control samples from healthy donors and cancer patients. V lost 1 base, J lost 4 bases, and 3 bases stayed unmatched. This CDR3 comprises 14 residues. Germline V gene data show CDR1 as MDHEN and CDR2 as SYDVKM. Data came from immunoSEQ multiplex PCR; TCRdb stores just in-frame clones and leaves some out. Of around 200,000 clones detected, around 91% appear once; the ten largest clones hold about 1.4%. The chain joins TRBV28 to TRBJ2-7; 8 bases are a match to TRBD2. This TCR derives from a woman aged 25-40 years in good health. Sequencing was performed on blood. For the CDR3, the DNA is TGTGCCAGCAGTTTATTAGGGACTAGATACGAGCAGTACTTC. This codes for CASSLLGTRYEQYF.